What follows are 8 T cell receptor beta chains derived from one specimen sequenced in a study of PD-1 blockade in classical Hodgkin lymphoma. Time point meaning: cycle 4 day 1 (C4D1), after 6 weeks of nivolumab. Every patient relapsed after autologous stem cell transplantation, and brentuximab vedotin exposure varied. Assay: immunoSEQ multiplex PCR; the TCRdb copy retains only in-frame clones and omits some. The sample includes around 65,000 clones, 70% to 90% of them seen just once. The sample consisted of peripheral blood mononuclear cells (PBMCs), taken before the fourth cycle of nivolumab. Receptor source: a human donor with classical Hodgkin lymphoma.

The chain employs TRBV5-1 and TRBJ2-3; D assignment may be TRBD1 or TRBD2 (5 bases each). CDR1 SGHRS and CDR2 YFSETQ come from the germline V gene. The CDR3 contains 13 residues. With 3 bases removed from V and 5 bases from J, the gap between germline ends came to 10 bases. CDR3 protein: CASSSRGKDTQYF. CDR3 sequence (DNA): TGCGCCAGCAGCTCACGGGGCAAAGATACGCAGTATTTT.

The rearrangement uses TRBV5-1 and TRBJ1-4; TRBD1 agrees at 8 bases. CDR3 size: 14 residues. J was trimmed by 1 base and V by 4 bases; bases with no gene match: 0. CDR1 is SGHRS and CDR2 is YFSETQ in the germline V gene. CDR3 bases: TGCGCCAGCAGCGGACAGGGAACTAATGAAAAACTGTTTTTT. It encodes CASSGQGTNEKLFF.

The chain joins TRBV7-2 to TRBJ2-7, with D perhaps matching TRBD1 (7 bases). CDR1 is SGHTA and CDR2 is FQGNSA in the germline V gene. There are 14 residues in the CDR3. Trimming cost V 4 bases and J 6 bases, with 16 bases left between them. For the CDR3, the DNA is TGTGCCAGCAGCTCCCTCAGGGGGGTTGGCGAGCAGTACTTC. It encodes CASSSLRGVGEQYF.

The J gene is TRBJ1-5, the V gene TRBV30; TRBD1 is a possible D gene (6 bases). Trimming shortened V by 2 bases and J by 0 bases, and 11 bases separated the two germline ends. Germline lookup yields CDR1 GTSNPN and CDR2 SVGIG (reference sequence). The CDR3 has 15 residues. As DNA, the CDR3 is TGTGCCTGGAGTCCGGACAGATATAGCAATCAGCCCCAGCATTTT. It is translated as CAWSPDRYSNQPQHF.

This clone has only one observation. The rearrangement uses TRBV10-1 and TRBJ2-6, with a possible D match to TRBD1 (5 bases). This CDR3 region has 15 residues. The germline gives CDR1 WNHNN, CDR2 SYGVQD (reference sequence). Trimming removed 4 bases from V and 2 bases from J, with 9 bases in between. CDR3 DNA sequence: TGCGCCAGCAGTGCGGGCAGGGCTGGGGCCAACGTCCTGACTTTC. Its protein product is CASSAGRAGANVLTF.

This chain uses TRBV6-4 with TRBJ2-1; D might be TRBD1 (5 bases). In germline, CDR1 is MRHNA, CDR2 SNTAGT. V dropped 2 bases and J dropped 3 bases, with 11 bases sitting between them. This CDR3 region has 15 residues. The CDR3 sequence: CASSDNTGNYNEQFF. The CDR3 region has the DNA TGTGCCAGCAGTGACAACACAGGTAACTACAATGAGCAGTTCTTC.

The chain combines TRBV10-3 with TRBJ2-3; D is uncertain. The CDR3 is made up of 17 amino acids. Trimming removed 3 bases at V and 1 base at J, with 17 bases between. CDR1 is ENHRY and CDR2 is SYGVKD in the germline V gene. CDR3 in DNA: TGTGCCATCAGTGACATAATGGCCGCTGGGGGCACAGATACGCAGTATTTT. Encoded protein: CAISDIMAAGGTDTQYF.

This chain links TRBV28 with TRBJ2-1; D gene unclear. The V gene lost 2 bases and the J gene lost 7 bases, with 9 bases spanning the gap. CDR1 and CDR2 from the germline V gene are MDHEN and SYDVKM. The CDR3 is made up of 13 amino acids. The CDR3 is CASSLRWQNEQFF. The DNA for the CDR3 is TGTGCCAGCAGTTTAAGGTGGCAGAATGAGCAGTTCTTC.